Described below is a single T cell receptor beta chain sequence and its context. Relative to the germline gene, one junction end is altered; a read error may explain this. The data derive from a study of cytomegalovirus exposure and HLA in healthy donors. Amplification used 60 Vbeta primers and 13 Jbeta primers. The repertoire was sequenced with immunoSEQ multiplex PCR; TCRdb's copy has only in-frame clones and lacks some. The table lists 100,000 to 150,000 clones, around four fifths of them singletons. This CDR3 comprises 11 residues. The V gene's germline CDR1 is SGHAT and CDR2 FQNNGV. V gene TRBV11-2 combines with J gene TRBJ2-1; unclear D gene. This receptor was obtained from a man aged 18 to 29 in good health and CMV-seropositive. The sequenced material came from PBMCs. CDR3 DNA: TGTGCCAGCAGCTTAGACCCTCTTCCCGTCTTC. Translation gives CASSLDPLPVF.